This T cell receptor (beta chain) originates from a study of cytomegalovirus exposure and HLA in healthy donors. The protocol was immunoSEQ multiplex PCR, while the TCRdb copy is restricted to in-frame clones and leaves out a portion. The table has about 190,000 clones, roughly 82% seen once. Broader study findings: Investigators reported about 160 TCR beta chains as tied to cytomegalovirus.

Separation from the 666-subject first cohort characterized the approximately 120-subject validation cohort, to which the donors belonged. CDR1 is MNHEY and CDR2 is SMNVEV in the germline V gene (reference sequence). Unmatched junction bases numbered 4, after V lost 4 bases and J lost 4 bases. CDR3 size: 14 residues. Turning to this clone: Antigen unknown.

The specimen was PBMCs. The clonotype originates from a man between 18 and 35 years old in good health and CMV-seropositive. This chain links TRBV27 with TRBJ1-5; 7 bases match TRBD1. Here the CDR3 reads CASSSGQYNQPQHF. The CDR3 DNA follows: TGTGCCAGCAGTTCGGGACAGTATAATCAGCCCCAGCATTTT.